These T cell receptor beta chains were read from a single sample in a study of cytomegalovirus exposure and HLA in healthy donors. Only in-frame clones appear in the TCRdb table, and some are missing; sequencing was by immunoSEQ multiplex PCR. The data contain around 150,000 clones, approximately 83% of them singletons. The material sequenced was PBMCs. These receptors came from a man between 18 and 29 years old in good health and CMV-seropositive. The CDR3 runs from the conserved cysteine through the conserved F or W. Size is stated for part of the rows, as once, few or many counts, or as a class when the clone is expanded.

size: .
V: TRBV5-1
J: TRBJ2-4
CDR3: CASSLEAGAGKNIQYF

size: .
V: TRBV30
J: TRBJ2-3
CDR3: CASGQLSDTQYF

size: .
V: TRBV11-2
J: TRBJ2-7
CDR3: CASSLGNFVVYEQYF

size: few
V: TRBV7-9
J: TRBJ2-3
CDR3: CASNGGATDTQYF

size: .
V: TRBV13
J: TRBJ2-3
CDR3: CASRYSYTDTQYF

size: .
V: TRBV12-5
J: TRBJ2-7
CDR3: CASGRGYEQYF

size: .
V: TRBV5-1
J: TRBJ1-3
CDR3: CASSLDLTGAGNTIYF

size: .
V: TRBV27
J: TRBJ1-2
CDR3: CASSFQGQAYGYTF

size: .
V: TRBV7-9
J: TRBJ1-6
CDR3: CASSPGRVNSPLHF

size: .
V: TRBV4-3
J: TRBJ2-7
CDR3: CASSPFTQVPFYEQYF

size: .
V: TRBV16
J: TRBJ1-4
CDR3: CASSQRTGTDEKLFF

size: .
V: TRBV7-3
J: TRBJ2-3
CDR3: CASSSGGGGNTDTQYF

size: .
V: TRBV4-1
J: TRBJ2-3
CDR3: CASSPHREAGGGTDTQYF

size: .
V: TRBV4-2
J: TRBJ1-5
CDR3: CASSHTTGGSNQPQHF

size: .
V: TRBV6-4
J: TRBJ2-1
CDR3: CASSDEGGRYNEQFF

size: .
V: TRBV10-2
J: TRBJ2-7
CDR3: CASRGGGRYYEQYF

size: once
V: TRBV13
J: TRBJ2-1
CDR3: CASSLVQGKSSYNEQFF

size: .
V: TRBV19
J: TRBJ2-6
CDR3: CASSIAGPSGANVLTF

size: .
V: TRBV4-1
J: TRBJ1-5
CDR3: CASSQRQDNQPQHF

size: .
V: TRBV5-1
J: TRBJ2-3
CDR3: CASSLFLAVDTQYF

size: .
V: TRBV11-2
J: TRBJ2-5
CDR3: CASSVSGETQYF

size: .
V: TRBV27
J: TRBJ2-7
CDR3: CASSFPRPGQGYEQYF

size: .
V: TRBV10-3
J: TRBJ2-4
CDR3: CAISEGLMFLGQPELAKNIQYF

size: .
V: TRBV7-9
J: TRBJ2-7
CDR3: CASRHPGSEQYF

size: .
V: TRBV4-1
J: TRBJ1-3
CDR3: CASSQEVGLGNTIYF

size: .
V: TRBV7-3
J: TRBJ1-1
CDR3: CASSLTSRDTEAFF

size: .
V: TRBV6-5
J: TRBJ2-3
CDR3: CASRRYYGGAQYF

size: .
V: TRBV6-5
J: TRBJ1-6
CDR3: CASSRGTGDSPLHF

size: .
V: TRBV11-2
J: TRBJ1-2
CDR3: CASSPQGFYGYTF

size: .
V: TRBV6-5
J: TRBJ1-6
CDR3: CASSFDRANHSPLHF

size: .
V: TRBV2
J: TRBJ2-7
CDR3: CASRYQGAANEQYF

size: .
V: TRBV27
J: TRBJ1-5
CDR3: CASSGGGYGQPQHF

size: .
V: TRBV29-1
J: TRBJ2-5
CDR3: CSVWALSETQYF

size: .
V: TRBV5-1
J: TRBJ2-3
CDR3: CASKQGSGGAATQYF

size: .
V: TRBV4-1
J: TRBJ1-6
CDR3: CASSEEGQYNSPLHF

size: .
V: TRBV25-1
J: TRBJ2-2
CDR3: CASKTDRPPGELFF

size: few
V: TRBV7-9
J: TRBJ1-5
CDR3: CASSLQGQPQHF

size: once
V: TRBV5-8
J: TRBJ1-6
CDR3: CASSLFRRDRVPYNSPLHF

size: .
V: TRBV4-1
J: TRBJ1-2
CDR3: CASSQERPGKSDGYTF

size: .
V: TRBV29-1
J: TRBJ1-1
CDR3: CSVLVLNTEAFF